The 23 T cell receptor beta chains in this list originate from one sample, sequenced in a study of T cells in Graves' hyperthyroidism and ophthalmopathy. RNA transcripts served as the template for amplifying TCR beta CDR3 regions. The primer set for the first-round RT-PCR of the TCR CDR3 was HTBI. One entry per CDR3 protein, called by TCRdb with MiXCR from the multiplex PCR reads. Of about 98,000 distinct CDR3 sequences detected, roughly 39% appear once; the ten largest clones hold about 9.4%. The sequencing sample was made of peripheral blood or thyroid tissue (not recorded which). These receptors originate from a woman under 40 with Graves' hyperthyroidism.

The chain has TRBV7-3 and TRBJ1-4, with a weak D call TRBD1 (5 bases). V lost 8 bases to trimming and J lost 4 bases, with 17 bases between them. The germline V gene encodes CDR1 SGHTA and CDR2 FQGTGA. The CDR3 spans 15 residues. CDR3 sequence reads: CASRHGGDNNEKLFF. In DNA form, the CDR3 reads TGTGCCAGCCGTCATGGGGGAGACAATAATGAAAAACTGTTTTTT.

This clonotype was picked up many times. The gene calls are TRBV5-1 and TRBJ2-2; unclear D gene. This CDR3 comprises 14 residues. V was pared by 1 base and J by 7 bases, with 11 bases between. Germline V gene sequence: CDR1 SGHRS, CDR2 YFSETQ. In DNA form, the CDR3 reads TGCGCCAGCAGCTTGAGTCTGACCGGCGGGGAGCTGTTTTTT. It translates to CASSLSLTGGELFF.

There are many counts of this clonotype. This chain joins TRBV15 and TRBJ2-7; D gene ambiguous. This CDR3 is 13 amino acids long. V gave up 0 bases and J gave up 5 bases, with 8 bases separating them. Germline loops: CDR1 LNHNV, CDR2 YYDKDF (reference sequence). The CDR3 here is CATSRDGGDEQYF. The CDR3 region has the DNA TGTGCCACCAGCAGAGATGGTGGAGACGAGCAGTACTTC.

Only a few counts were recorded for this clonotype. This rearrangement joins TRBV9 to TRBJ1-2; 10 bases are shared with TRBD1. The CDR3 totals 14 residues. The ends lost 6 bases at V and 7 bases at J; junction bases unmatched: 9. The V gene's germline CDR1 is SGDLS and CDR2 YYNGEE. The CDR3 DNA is TGTGCCAGCACCCCAGGCTGGACAGGGGGTGGCTACACCTTC. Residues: CASTPGWTGGGYTF. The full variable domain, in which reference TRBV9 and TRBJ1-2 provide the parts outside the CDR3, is DSGVTQTPKHLITATGQRVTLRCSPRSGDLSVYWYQQSLDQGLQFLIQYYNGEERAKGNILERFSAQQFPDLHSELNLSSLELGDSALYFCASTPGWTGGGYTFGSGTRLTVV.

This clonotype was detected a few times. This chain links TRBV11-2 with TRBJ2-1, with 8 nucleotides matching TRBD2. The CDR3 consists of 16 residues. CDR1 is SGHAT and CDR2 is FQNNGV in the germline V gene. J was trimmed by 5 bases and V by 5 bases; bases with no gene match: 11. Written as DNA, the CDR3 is TGTGCCAGCAGCCCCGTCACTAGCGGTAAGGACAATGAGCAGTTCTTC. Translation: CASSPVTSGKDNEQFF.

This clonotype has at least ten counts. In DNA, the CDR3 is TGTGCCAGCAGCGGACAGGACCGTGGCGGGACCCAGTACTTC. Amino acids: CASSGQDRGGTQYF. The genes are TRBV5-4 and TRBJ2-5; 7 bases are a match to TRBD1. Germline V gene lookup returns CDR1 SGHNT and CDR2 YYREEE (reference sequence). V lost 4 bases to trimming and J lost 7 bases; unmatched junction nucleotides: 10. CDR3 length equals 14 residues.

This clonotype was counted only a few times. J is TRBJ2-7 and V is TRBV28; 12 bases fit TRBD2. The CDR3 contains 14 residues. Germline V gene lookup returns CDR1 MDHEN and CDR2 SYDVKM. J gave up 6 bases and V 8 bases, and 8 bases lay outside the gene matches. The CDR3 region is CASRQGLAGTEQYF. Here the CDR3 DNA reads TGTGCCAGCCGACAAGGACTAGCGGGAACCGAGCAGTACTTC.

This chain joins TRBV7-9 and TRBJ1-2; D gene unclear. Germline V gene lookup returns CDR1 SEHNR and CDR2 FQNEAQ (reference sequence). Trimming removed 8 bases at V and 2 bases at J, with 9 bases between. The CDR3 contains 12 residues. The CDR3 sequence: CASVRVNYGYTF. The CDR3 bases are TGTGCCAGCGTTCGGGTCAACTATGGCTACACCTTC.

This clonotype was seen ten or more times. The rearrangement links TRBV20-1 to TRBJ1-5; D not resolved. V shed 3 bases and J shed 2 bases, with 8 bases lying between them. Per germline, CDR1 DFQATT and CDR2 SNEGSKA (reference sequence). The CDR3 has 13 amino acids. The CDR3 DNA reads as TGCAGTGCTAGCATAGTCGGCAATCAGCCCCAGCATTTT. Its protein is CSASIVGNQPQHF.

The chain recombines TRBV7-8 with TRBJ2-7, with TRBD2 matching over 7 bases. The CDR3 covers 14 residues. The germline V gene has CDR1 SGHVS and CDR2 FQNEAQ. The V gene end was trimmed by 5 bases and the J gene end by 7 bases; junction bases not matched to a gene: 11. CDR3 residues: CASSVDPAGEEQYF. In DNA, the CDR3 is TGTGCCAGCAGCGTAGATCCGGCGGGAGAGGAGCAGTACTTC.

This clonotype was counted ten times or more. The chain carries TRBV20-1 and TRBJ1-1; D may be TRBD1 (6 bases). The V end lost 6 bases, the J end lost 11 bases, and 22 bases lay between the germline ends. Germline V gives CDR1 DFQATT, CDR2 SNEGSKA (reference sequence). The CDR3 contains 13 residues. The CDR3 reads CSARRGSPPGAFF. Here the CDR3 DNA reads TGCAGTGCCCGAAGGGGGTCCCCCCCTGGGGCTTTCTTT.

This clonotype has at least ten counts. The CDR3 sequence: CATSRDLSGFHEQYF. The CDR3 nucleotides are TGTGCCACCAGCAGAGATCTTTCGGGGTTCCACGAGCAGTACTTC. This chain joins TRBV15 and TRBJ2-7, with D perhaps matching TRBD2 (5 bases). Trimming took off 0 bases at V and 5 bases at J, with 14 bases between the two ends. CDR1 LNHNV and CDR2 YYDKDF come from the germline V gene (reference sequence). The CDR3 sequence is 15 residues long.

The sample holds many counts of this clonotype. The CDR3 sequence: CASSPIGDTGELFF. CDR3 nucleotide sequence: TGCGCCAGCAGCCCCATAGGGGACACCGGGGAGCTGTTTTTT. This chain joins TRBV5-1 and TRBJ2-2; D is possibly TRBD1 (5 bases). Trimming took 4 bases from V and 3 from J, leaving 10 bases between them. The CDR3 has 14 amino acids. The germline CDR1 and CDR2 sequences are SGHRS and YFSETQ.

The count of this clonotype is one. The CDR3 nucleotides are TGTGCCAGCAGCTTAGATCACAGGGCGGAGACCCAGTACTTC. This codes for CASSLDHRAETQYF. The chain couples TRBV7-2 to TRBJ2-5; maybe TRBD1 (6 bases). V was cut by 1 base and J by 5 bases, with 11 bases left in between. Germline-derived CDR1 and CDR2 are SGHTA and FQGNSA. The CDR3 sequence is 14 residues long.

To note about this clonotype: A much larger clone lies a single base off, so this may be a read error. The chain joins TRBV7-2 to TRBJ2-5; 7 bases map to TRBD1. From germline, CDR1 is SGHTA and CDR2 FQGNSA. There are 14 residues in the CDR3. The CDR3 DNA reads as TGTGTCAGCAGTTTATGGGACAGCCAAGAGACCCAGTACTTC. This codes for CVSSLWDSQETQYF.

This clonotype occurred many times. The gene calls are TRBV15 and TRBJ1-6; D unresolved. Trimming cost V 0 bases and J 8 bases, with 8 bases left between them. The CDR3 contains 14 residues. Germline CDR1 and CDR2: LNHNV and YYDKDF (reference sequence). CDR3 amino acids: CATSRERRDSPLHF. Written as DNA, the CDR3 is TGTGCCACCAGCAGAGAGCGGAGGGATTCACCCCTCCACTTT.

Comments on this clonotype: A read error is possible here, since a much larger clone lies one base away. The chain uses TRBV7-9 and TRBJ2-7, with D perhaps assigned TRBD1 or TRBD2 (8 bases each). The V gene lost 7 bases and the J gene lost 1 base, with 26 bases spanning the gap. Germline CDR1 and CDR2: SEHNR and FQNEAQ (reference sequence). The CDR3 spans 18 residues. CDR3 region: CASNLETGAPGGSYEQYF. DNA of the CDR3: TGTGCCAGCAACTTGGAGACAGGGGCTCCGGGAGGGTCCTACGAGCAGTACTTC. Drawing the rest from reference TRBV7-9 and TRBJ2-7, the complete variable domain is DTGVSQNPRHKITKRGQNVTFRCDPISEHNRLYWYRQTLGQGPEFLTYFQNEAQLEKSRLLSDRFSAERPKGSFSTLEIQRTEQGDSAMYLCASNLETGAPGGSYEQYFGPGTRLTVT.

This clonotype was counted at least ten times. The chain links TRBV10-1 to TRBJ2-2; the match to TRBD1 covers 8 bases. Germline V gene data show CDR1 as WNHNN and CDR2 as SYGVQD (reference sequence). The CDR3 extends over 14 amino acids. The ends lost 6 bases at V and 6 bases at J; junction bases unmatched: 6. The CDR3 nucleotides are TGCGCCAGCAGCACCCTACAGGGGGCCGGGGAGCTGTTTTTT. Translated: CASSTLQGAGELFF.

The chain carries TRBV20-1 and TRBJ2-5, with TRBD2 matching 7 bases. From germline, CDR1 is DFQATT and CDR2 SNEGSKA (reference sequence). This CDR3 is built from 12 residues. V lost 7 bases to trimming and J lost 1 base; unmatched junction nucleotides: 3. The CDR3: CSGSGIQETQYF. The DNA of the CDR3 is TGCAGTGGCAGCGGGATCCAAGAGACCCAGTACTTC.

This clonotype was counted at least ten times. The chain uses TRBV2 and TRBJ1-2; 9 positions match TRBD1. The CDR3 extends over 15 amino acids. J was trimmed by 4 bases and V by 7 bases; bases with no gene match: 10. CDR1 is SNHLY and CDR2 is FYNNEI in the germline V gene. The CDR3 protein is CASTSQGANAYGYTF. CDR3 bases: TGTGCCAGCACCTCACAGGGGGCAAACGCCTATGGCTACACCTTC.

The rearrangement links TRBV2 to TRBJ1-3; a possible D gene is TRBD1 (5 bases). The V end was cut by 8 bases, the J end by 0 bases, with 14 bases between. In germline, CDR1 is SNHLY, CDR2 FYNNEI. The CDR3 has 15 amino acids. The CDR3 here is CASQEGALSGNTIYF. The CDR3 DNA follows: TGTGCCAGCCAAGAAGGGGCCCTCTCTGGAAACACCATATATTTT.

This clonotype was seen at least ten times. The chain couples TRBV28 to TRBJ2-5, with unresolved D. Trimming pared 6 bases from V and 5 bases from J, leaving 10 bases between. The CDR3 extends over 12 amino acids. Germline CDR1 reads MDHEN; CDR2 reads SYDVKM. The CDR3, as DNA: TGTGCCAGCAGCCCCTGGTGGGAGACCCAGTACTTC. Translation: CASSPWWETQYF.

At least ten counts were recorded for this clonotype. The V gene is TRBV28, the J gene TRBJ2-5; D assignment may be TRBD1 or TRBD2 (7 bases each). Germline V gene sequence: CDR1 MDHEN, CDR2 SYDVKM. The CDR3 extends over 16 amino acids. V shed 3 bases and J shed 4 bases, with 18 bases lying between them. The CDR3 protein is CASSFLGPRGGETQYF. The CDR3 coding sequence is TGTGCCAGCAGTTTCCTCGGGCCCAGGGGGGGAGAGACCCAGTACTTC. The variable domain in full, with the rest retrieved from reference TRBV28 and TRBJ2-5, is DVKVTQSSRYLVKRTGEKVFLECVQDMDHENMFWYRQDPGLGLRLIYFSYDVKMKEKGDIPEGYSVSREKKERFSLILESASTNQTSMYLCASSFLGPRGGETQYFGPGTRLLVL.